Each of the 27 T cell receptor beta chains below was sequenced from the same sample in a study of T cell changes during pregnancy in multiple sclerosis. TCRdb's table, derived via immunoSEQ multiplex PCR, lists solely in-frame clones and lacks some. This table has 45,000 or so clones, roughly 93% appearing once. Sequencing used PBMCs (not recorded whether the cells were cultured). The receptors stem from a female donor with multiple sclerosis, enrolled in a pregnancy study.

V is TRBV19 and J is TRBJ1-5; TRBD1 matches at 8 bases. V dropped 7 bases and J dropped 9; count of bases not matched to a gene: 11. The germline V gene encodes CDR1 LNHDA and CDR2 SQIVND (reference sequence). This CDR3 comprises 14 residues. The CDR3 DNA follows: TGTGCCAGTAATGGACAGGGTTTAGGTCGGCCCCAGCATTTT. Translating gives CASNGQGLGRPQHF.

The rearrangement joins TRBV6-5 to TRBJ2-5; TRBD1 agrees at 9 bases. The trim removed 6 bases at V and 5 bases at J, leaving 10 bases unmatched. Looked up from germline, CDR1 is MNHEY and CDR2 is SVGAGI. The CDR3 runs to 15 residues. The CDR3 nucleotides are TGTGCCAGCAGGAACAGGGGGCGCGGGTTGGAGACCCAGTACTTC. This encodes CASRNRGRGLETQYF.

The rearrangement joins TRBV11-3 to TRBJ2-1; 8 bases match TRBD2. This CDR3 has 16 amino acids. With 5 bases clipped from V and 5 bases from J, the junction kept 11 bases outside the gene matches. The germline CDR1 and CDR2 sequences are SGHNT and YENEEA. CDR3 DNA: TGTGCCAGCAGCCGTACGCTAGCGGGCGCACACAATGAGCAGTTCTTC. Protein product: CASSRTLAGAHNEQFF.

Remarks on this clone: Other DNA sequences in the sample encode the same CDR3. DNA of the CDR3: TGCGCCAGCAGCGCCTCACGGACGCGGGGGAATCAGCCCCAGCATTTT. Amino acids: CASSASRTRGNQPQHF. This rearrangement joins TRBV4-1 to TRBJ1-5; D is possibly TRBD1 (5 bases). Germline CDR1 is MGHRA and CDR2 is YSYEKL. With 5 bases removed from V and 4 bases from J, the gap between germline ends came to 18 bases. CDR3 length: 16 amino acids.

The CDR3 DNA reads as TGCGCCAGCAGCTTGGAACTAGAGGATACGCAGTATTTT. This translates into CASSLELEDTQYF. The rearrangement joins TRBV5-1 to TRBJ2-3; D is perhaps TRBD2 (5 bases). The germline V gene encodes CDR1 SGHRS and CDR2 YFSETQ. The CDR3 is made up of 13 amino acids. Trimming removed 0 bases from V and 6 bases from J, with 8 bases in between. Complete variable domain (other parts from reference TRBV5-1 and TRBJ2-3): KAGVTQTPRYLIKTRGQQVTLSCSPISGHRSVSWYQQTPGQGLQFLFEYFSETQRNKGNFPGRFSGRQFSNSRSEMNVSTLELGDSALYLCASSLELEDTQYFGPGTRLTVL.

The chain recombines TRBV6-4 with TRBJ2-1; 12 bases are shared with TRBD2. The V and J ends lost 2 bases and 9 bases, in that order; junction bases with no gene match: 11. The CDR3 runs 17 residues. In germline, CDR1 is MRHNA, CDR2 SNTAGT. The CDR3 DNA sequence: TGTGCCAGCAGTGACGCACCCGGGACTAGCGGGCCCGGTGAGCAGTTCTTC. It specifies CASSDAPGTSGPGEQFF.

This clone was counted a single time. The CDR3 region is CASSLDGSGSQPQHF. CDR3 DNA: TGTGCCAGCAGCTTGGATGGGTCAGGGAGTCAGCCCCAGCATTTT. The rearrangement uses TRBV5-8 and TRBJ1-5; D is perhaps TRBD1 (5 bases). Looked up from germline, CDR1 is SGHTS and CDR2 is YDEGEE. The CDR3 is made up of 15 amino acids. Trimming took off 0 bases at V and 6 bases at J, with 13 bases between the two ends.

This clone was seen just once. The CDR3 here is CASSQLRGENNEQFF. For the CDR3, the DNA is TGCGCCAGCAGCCAGCTTAGGGGGGAAAACAATGAGCAGTTCTTC. This chain connects TRBV4-1 to TRBJ2-1, with D tentatively TRBD1 or TRBD2 (6 bases each). The germline V and J ends were trimmed by 3 bases and 5 bases, with 14 bases remaining between them. CDR3 length equals 15 residues. Germline V gene data show CDR1 as MGHRA and CDR2 as YSYEKL.

The gene calls are TRBV27 and TRBJ2-6, with TRBD2 as a possible D gene (6 bases). Trimming removed 2 bases at V and 4 bases at J, with 15 bases between. Looked up from germline, CDR1 is MNHEY and CDR2 is SMNVEV (reference sequence). This CDR3 spans 17 amino acids. CDR3 protein: CASSLNRETSGANVLTF. The CDR3 region has the DNA TGTGCCAGCAGTTTAAACCGGGAGACTTCGGGGGCCAACGTCCTGACTTTC.

The chain employs TRBV28 and TRBJ1-2; D is unclear. In germline, CDR1 is MDHEN, CDR2 SYDVKM. This CDR3 comprises 12 residues. Trimming left V 3 bases short and J 4 bases short, with 6 bases between. The CDR3 loop reads CASSLDGYGYTF. The CDR3 region has the DNA TGTGCCAGCAGTTTGGACGGCTATGGCTACACCTTC.

The chain carries TRBV10-1 and TRBJ2-7, with 13 positions matching TRBD2. Germline-derived CDR1 and CDR2 are WNHNN and SYGVQD (reference sequence). The trim removed 6 bases at V and 2 bases at J, leaving 4 bases unmatched. There are 15 residues in the CDR3. CDR3 region: CASRLAGGPPYEQYF. The CDR3 nucleotides are TGCGCCAGCAGACTAGCGGGAGGGCCTCCCTACGAGCAGTACTTC.

This clone was counted a few times. This sequence joins TRBV7-9 and TRBJ2-7, with D unclear. The V end lost 5 bases, the J end lost 2 bases, and 13 bases lay between the germline ends. This CDR3 is 14 amino acids long. Germline V gene sequence: CDR1 SEHNR, CDR2 FQNEAQ (reference sequence). This chain's CDR3 is CASSPRTEAYEQYF. The CDR3 bases are TGTGCCAGCAGCCCGAGGACGGAAGCCTACGAGCAGTACTTC.

The genes are TRBV25-1 and TRBJ2-7; 14 bases line up with TRBD2. This CDR3 spans 16 amino acids. V dropped 11 bases and J dropped 3; count of bases not matched to a gene: 12. Germline V gene lookup returns CDR1 MGHDK and CDR2 SYGVNS. CDR3 protein: CACMGGLAGESYEQYF. The CDR3 DNA is TGTGCCTGTATGGGGGGACTAGCGGGAGAGAGCTACGAGCAGTACTTC.

The rearrangement joins TRBV6-5 to TRBJ1-1; 7 nucleotides align to TRBD1. CDR1 and CDR2 from the germline V gene are MNHEY and SVGAGI. The junction had 8 bases not matched to a gene; V was cut back by 5 bases and J by 11 bases. The CDR3 has 12 amino acids. This CDR3 is CASSPDRVAAFF. In nucleotides, the CDR3 is TGTGCCAGCAGTCCAGACAGGGTGGCGGCTTTCTTT.

The rearrangement links TRBV6-1 to TRBJ2-1; 10 bases align to TRBD1. Germline assignment: CDR1 MNHNS and CDR2 SASEGT. There are 16 residues in the CDR3. V lost 4 bases and J lost 3; bases outside the gene matches: 6. CDR3 loop: CASSGTGTGDYNEQFF. Here the CDR3 DNA reads TGTGCCAGCAGTGGTACCGGGACAGGGGACTACAATGAGCAGTTCTTC.

This clone was found a few times. V is TRBV5-4 and J is TRBJ2-2; D call uncertain. V lost 2 bases and J 0 bases, leaving 8 bases between the germline ends. CDR1 and CDR2 (germline): SGHNT, YYREEE (reference sequence). CDR3 length equals 15 residues. CDR3 sequence: CASSFKTTNTGELFF. In DNA form, the CDR3 reads TGTGCCAGCAGCTTCAAGACCACGAACACCGGGGAGCTGTTTTTT. The full variable domain, with the rest looked up from reference TRBV5-4 and TRBJ2-2, is ETGVTQSPTHLIKTRGQQVTLRCSSQSGHNTVSWYQQALGQGPQFIFQYYREEENGRGNFPPRFSGLQFPNYSSELNVNALELDDSALYLCASSFKTTNTGELFFGEGSRLTVL.

The chain combines TRBV9 with TRBJ2-2; D remains unclear. The CDR3 consists of 14 residues. V shed 3 bases and J shed 6 bases, with 12 bases lying between them. The germline V gene encodes CDR1 SGDLS and CDR2 YYNGEE. The CDR3 loop is CASSDGPRPGELFF. CDR3 in DNA: TGTGCCAGCAGCGATGGGCCTAGGCCCGGGGAGCTGTTTTTT. The variable domain in full, with the rest retrieved from reference TRBV9 and TRBJ2-2, is DSGVTQTPKHLITATGQRVTLRCSPRSGDLSVYWYQQSLDQGLQFLIQYYNGEERAKGNILERFSAQQFPDLHSELNLSSLELGDSALYFCASSDGPRPGELFFGEGSRLTVL.

This chain joins TRBV7-9 and TRBJ2-5; D perhaps matches TRBD1 (6 bases). Germline CDR1 and CDR2: SEHNR and FQNEAQ (reference sequence). Trimming stripped 1 base from V and 4 bases from J, with 10 bases between. The CDR3 is made up of 14 amino acids. The CDR3 coding sequence is TGTGCCAGCAGCTTAGGAGGGGGAAGAGAGACCCAGTACTTC. Its protein product is CASSLGGGRETQYF.

This clone has a handful of counts. This chain links TRBV28 with TRBJ2-2, with unresolved D. The germline CDR1 and CDR2 sequences are MDHEN and SYDVKM. The CDR3 runs 13 residues. V was clipped by 5 bases and J by 1 base, with 5 bases between them. In DNA, the CDR3 is TGTGCCAGCAGTCCAGGGAACACCGGGGAGCTGTTTTTT. Its protein is CASSPGNTGELFF.

This rearrangement joins TRBV19 to TRBJ2-7; TRBD2 agrees at 10 bases. With 4 bases clipped from V and 4 bases from J, the junction kept 7 bases outside the gene matches. The germline V gene encodes CDR1 LNHDA and CDR2 SQIVND (reference sequence). The CDR3 contains 15 residues. CDR3 residues: CASSTPSGSLYEQYF. Here the CDR3 DNA reads TGTGCCAGTAGTACGCCTAGCGGGAGTCTGTACGAGCAGTACTTC.

V and J are TRBV12-5 and TRBJ1-1; 7 nucleotides match TRBD1. From germline, CDR1 is LGHNT and CDR2 FRNRAP. There are 14 residues in the CDR3. V shed 0 bases, J shed 8 bases, and the junction held 6 bases outside the gene matches. CDR3 amino acids: CASGLVRDRREAFF. In DNA form, the CDR3 reads TGTGCTAGTGGTTTGGTAAGGGACAGACGAGAAGCTTTCTTT.

This chain joins TRBV20-1 and TRBJ1-4; D is ambiguous. Trimming shortened V by 3 bases and J by 14 bases, and 13 bases separated the two germline ends. The CDR3 totals 11 residues. Germline CDR1 DFQATT, CDR2 SNEGSKA (reference sequence). CDR3 sequence: CSAREGGWLFF. In DNA, the CDR3 is TGCAGTGCTAGGGAGGGAGGGTGGCTGTTTTTT.

This clone was seen only once. The chain carries TRBV4-1 and TRBJ1-4; no definite D call. The CDR3 loop spans 15 amino acids. Trimming shortened V by 1 base and J by 4 bases, and 10 bases separated the two germline ends. Germline-derived CDR1 and CDR2 are MGHRA and YSYEKL. The CDR3 region is CASSQGGSINEKLFF. CDR3 nucleotide sequence: TGCGCCAGCAGCCAAGGTGGCAGCATTAATGAAAAACTGTTTTTT.

The V gene is TRBV2, the J gene TRBJ2-5; 7 bases line up with TRBD2. This CDR3 contains 15 residues. The V gene's germline CDR1 is SNHLY and CDR2 FYNNEI. The ends lost 6 bases at V and 1 base at J; junction bases unmatched: 8. DNA for the CDR3: TGTGCCAGCAGGAGAAGCGGGACCCTCCAAGAGACCCAGTACTTC. Amino acids: CASRRSGTLQETQYF.

This sequence joins TRBV5-4 and TRBJ2-5, with a tentative D call TRBD2 (6 bases). CDR3 size: 15 residues. Germline CDR1 SGHNT, CDR2 YYREEE (reference sequence). Trimming removed 3 bases from V and 4 bases from J, with 16 bases in between. This CDR3 reads CASSSPGTGGETQYF. The CDR3, as DNA: TGTGCCAGCAGCTCACCTGGCACCGGGGGAGAGACCCAGTACTTC.

The chain recombines TRBV6-6 with TRBJ2-7; 7 bases align to TRBD1. This CDR3 is 16 amino acids long. Per the germline V gene, CDR1 is MNHNY and CDR2 is SVGAGI (reference sequence). V shed 4 bases and J 2 bases; nucleotides not matched to a gene: 11. The CDR3 region has the DNA TGTGCCAGCAGTTCAGGTCGACAGGGTATAGCCTACGAGCAGTACTTC. Its translation: CASSSGRQGIAYEQYF.

This clone was detected only once. The rearrangement uses TRBV19 and TRBJ1-5; 10 positions agree with TRBD1. The CDR3 is made up of 17 amino acids. Germline V gives CDR1 LNHDA, CDR2 SQIVND (reference sequence). Trimming removed 3 bases from V and 5 bases from J; junction bases left unmatched: 10. CDR3 DNA sequence: TGTGCCAGTAGTATCGGTTATGGACAGGGGGTCGATCAGCCCCAGCATTTT. Translation: CASSIGYGQGVDQPQHF.